The T cell receptor (beta chain) described here comes from a study of cytomegalovirus exposure and HLA in healthy donors. Study results and limitations: The study put under 200 TCR beta chains on its list as cytomegalovirus-associated.

V gave up 3 bases and J gave up 1 base; unmatched junction bases: 15. Germline loops: CDR1 SNHLY, CDR2 FYNNEI. The CDR3 has 19 residues. Points on this clone: Its cognate antigen is unknown.

The assay was immunoSEQ multiplex PCR, and TCRdb's table has in-frame clones only and misses some. The table records fewer than 150,000 clones, 80% to 90% of them present only once. The rearrangement uses TRBV2 and TRBJ2-7; 10 nucleotides agree with TRBD2. Sequencing used PBMCs. The TCR was taken from a woman younger than 30 in good health and CMV-seropositive. This chain's CDR3 is CASSDKREGFDLVSYEQYF. CDR3 bases: TGTGCCAGCAGTGACAAGCGGGAGGGCTTTGACCTCGTATCCTACGAGCAGTACTTC.